This T cell receptor beta chain derives from a study of control samples from healthy donors and cancer patients. Method: immunoSEQ multiplex PCR; TCRdb's copy keeps in-frame clones and lacks some. The table has 85,000 to 95,000 clones, around 80% seen once. The CDR3 runs 12 residues. The germline V and J ends were trimmed by 3 bases and 6 bases, with 9 bases remaining between them. Per germline, CDR1 SGHKS and CDR2 YYEKEE (reference sequence). The receptor's source is a woman aged 55-70 years in good health. What was sequenced was blood. The chain recombines TRBV5-5 with TRBJ1-1; D unresolved. The CDR3 nucleotides are TGTGCCAGCAGCTGGGGAATAGCTGAAGCTTTCTTT. The encoded protein is CASSWGIAEAFF.